This section outlines one T cell receptor (beta chain) sequence together with its context. Its antigen is currently unknown. J was trimmed by 6 bases and V by 6 bases; bases with no gene match: 5. Germline V gives CDR1 MNHNY, CDR2 SVGAGI (reference sequence). The CDR3 sequence is 12 residues long. TCRdb used MiXCR to reprocess the RT-PCR reads, holding one entry per CDR3 protein. The sample includes 550,000 to 800,000 distinct CDR3 sequences, 15% to 19% of them seen just once. These data originate in a study of response to subunit inactivated influenza vaccine. Notes on the study in general: The authors suggested that few new T cells are recruited per seasonal influenza vaccination.

V and J are TRBV6-6 and TRBJ2-7; TRBD1 aligns across 7 bases. Sequenced here: PBMCs from blood, sampled approximately 12 days after vaccination. The clonotype comes from a man aged 50-59 years who received an inactivated influenza vaccine. CDR3 in amino acids: CASRRQGSEQYF. As DNA, the CDR3 is TGTGCCAGCAGACGACAGGGTAGCGAGCAGTACTTC.